One and the same sample provided the 5 T cell receptor beta chains below, sequenced in a study of glioma-infiltrating T cells. Amplification of TCR alpha and beta CDR3 regions from RNA used iRepertoire nested multiplex PCR. TCRdb used MiXCR to reprocess the multiplex PCR reads, holding one entry per CDR3 protein. The sample holds about 130,000 distinct CDR3 sequences, 20% to 25% seen once. Input material: glioma tissue, nonneoplastic brain tissue, or PBMCs (not recorded which). The receptors here all came from a human donor with low-grade glioma or glioblastoma, undergoing nonglioma brain surgery, or in good health (not recorded which).

A single count supports this clonotype. Compared with germline, one end of the junction differs, possibly owing to a read error. The chain recombines TRBV3-1 with TRBJ2-6; 10 positions match TRBD2. The CDR3 is made up of 18 amino acids. Per the germline V gene, CDR1 is LGHDT and CDR2 is YNNKEL (reference sequence). CDR3 sequence: CASSQSLAGVSGANALTF. The CDR3, as DNA: TGTGCCAGCAGCCAATCTCTAGCGGGAGTTTCTGGGGCCAACGCCCTGACTTTC. Combining the CDR3 with reference TRBV3-1 and TRBJ2-6 gives the whole variable domain DTAVSQTPKYLVTQMGNDKSIKCEQNLGHDTMYWYKQDSKKFLKIMFSYNNKELIINETVPNRFSPKSPDKAHLNLHINSLELGDSAVYFCASSQSLAGVSGANALTFGAGSRLTVL.

This clonotype has ten or more counts. The CDR3 sequence is CASSSQENTEAFF. The CDR3 DNA follows: TGTGCCAGCAGCTCACAGGAGAACACTGAAGCTTTCTTT. The genes are TRBV7-2 and TRBJ1-1; D may be TRBD1 (5 bases). The CDR3 contains 13 residues. Trimming took off 4 bases at V and 1 base at J, with 7 bases between the two ends. Germline lookup yields CDR1 SGHTA and CDR2 FQGNSA.

In its sample, this clonotype was seen a few times. A read error may be the cause here, since a much bigger clone is one base away. The chain links TRBV28 to TRBJ2-3; a possible D gene is TRBD2 (7 bases). Per germline, CDR1 MDHEN and CDR2 SYDVKM. The V end lost 6 bases, the J end lost 0 bases, and 16 bases lay between the germline ends. The CDR3 loop spans 16 amino acids. The CDR3 DNA reads as TGTGCCAGCAGGGCCCACGGGGGGCGAAGCACAGATACGCAGTATTTT. This encodes CASRAHGGRSTDTQYF.

This clonotype was observed many times. The chain uses TRBV28 and TRBJ1-2, with D tentatively TRBD1 (5 bases). Trimming shortened V by 6 bases and J by 3 bases, and 14 bases separated the two germline ends. The CDR3 runs 14 residues. From germline, CDR1 is MDHEN and CDR2 SYDVKM. CDR3 bases: TGTGCCAGCAGGGTACCCGGGACGGACTATGGCTACACCTTC. This encodes CASRVPGTDYGYTF.

This clonotype was seen at least ten times. V usage is TRBV2 and J usage is TRBJ2-7, with D possibly being TRBD2 (6 bases). Trimming removed 7 bases at V and 0 bases at J, with 10 bases between. CDR1 and CDR2 from the germline V gene are SNHLY and FYNNEI. The CDR3 is made up of 13 amino acids. CDR3 sequence (DNA): TGTGCCAGCAACCGCGGGAACTCCTACGAGCAGTACTTC. Protein sequence: CASNRGNSYEQYF.